This TCR beta chain was retrieved from a study of beta chain features in type 1 diabetes. Study-wide background: On cell yields, gender and age, patients and healthy donors were similar. Overall study results and limits: TCRB CDR3 length was moderately but significantly reduced in all four CD4+ subsets of Type 1 diabetes patients. In the patient group, naive, central memory and Treg TCRB repertoires seemed more alike than in the healthy donor group.

Since all of the isolated RNA was reverse transcribed, expressed TCRB transcripts were what got sequenced. The protocol was immunoSEQ multiplex PCR, while the TCRdb copy is restricted to in-frame clones and leaves out a portion. The sample yields about 640,000 clones, 9.5% to 15% seen once. The germline V gene has CDR1 SGHRS and CDR2 YFSETQ. The CDR3 spans 17 residues. V was trimmed by 4 bases and J by 3 bases, leaving 19 bases between them. Of note for this clone: Its cognate antigen is unknown.

Sorted populations were all over 95% pure. Sequenced sample: naive CD4+ T cells from blood. The receptor's source is a young man with type 1 diabetes. The chain has TRBV5-1 and TRBJ2-2; tentatively, D is TRBD2 (6 bases). The CDR3 DNA is TGCGCCAGCAGCCCGCCGGGGCTAGCGCGGGACACCGGGGAGCTGTTTTTT. It translates to CASSPPGLARDTGELFF.